Shown below are 9 T cell receptor beta chains from a single sample sequenced in a study of blood T cell repertoires in COVID-19. The data were produced by immunoSEQ multiplex PCR, yet TCRdb's version contains in-frame clones alone and is incomplete. The repertoire consists of 200,000 or so clones, with about four fifths occurring once and the leading ten covering under 1.5%. Sequenced: PBMCs or T cells enriched from blood (not recorded which). The receptors shown here come from a woman in her forties with acute COVID-19.

J is TRBJ2-5 and V is TRBV9, with 7 nucleotides matching TRBD1. This CDR3 comprises 13 residues. The ends lost 8 bases at V and 5 bases at J; junction bases unmatched: 9. Germline CDR1 reads SGDLS; CDR2 reads YYNGEE. This CDR3 reads CASSTGVAETQYF. CDR3 DNA sequence: TGTGCCAGTTCAACAGGGGTGGCCGAGACCCAGTACTTC.

The J gene is TRBJ1-2, the V gene TRBV18; D is uncertain. The CDR3 runs 14 residues. CDR1 is KGHSH and CDR2 is LQKENI in the germline V gene. The germline V and J ends were trimmed by 6 bases and 0 bases, with 11 bases remaining between them. CDR3 residues: CASSPSVTNYGYTF. DNA for the CDR3: TGTGCCAGCTCCCCCTCAGTGACTAACTATGGCTACACCTTC.

The chain employs TRBV4-1 and TRBJ2-7, with 8 bases that match TRBD2. Germline assignment: CDR1 MGHRA and CDR2 YSYEKL. The CDR3 spans 18 residues. Unmatched junction bases numbered 11, after V lost 0 bases and J lost 1 base. The CDR3 coding sequence is TGCGCCAGCAGCCAAGATCGGGTTAGCGGGATTTTTTCCTACGAGCAGTACTTC. Translated, it gives CASSQDRVSGIFSYEQYF.

Details on this clone: A much larger clone is a single base away; this may be a read error. The gene calls are TRBV6-5 and TRBJ1-2; 9 nucleotides agree with TRBD1. CDR3 length: 14 residues. From germline, CDR1 is MNHEY and CDR2 SVGAGI. CDR3 sequence: CASRGGQGLYGHTF. The CDR3 nucleotides read TGTGCCAGCAGAGGGGGACAGGGATTATATGGCCACACCTTC.

J is TRBJ2-2 and V is TRBV6-1, with 11 bases that match TRBD2. The germline V gene encodes CDR1 MNHNS and CDR2 SASEGT. The trim removed 3 bases at V and 5 bases at J, leaving 11 bases unmatched. CDR3 size: 18 residues. In DNA, the CDR3 is TGTGCCAGCAGTGAGTCGAGACTAGCGGGAAGAAAGACCGGGGAGCTGTTTTTT. It specifies CASSESRLAGRKTGELFF.

The chain combines TRBV7-8 with TRBJ1-5; D may be TRBD1 (6 bases). Trimming stripped 3 bases from V and 5 bases from J, with 14 bases between. The germline V gene has CDR1 SGHVS and CDR2 FQNEAQ. The CDR3 length is 15 residues. The CDR3 DNA reads TGTGCCAGCAGCTTGCCCGGGACAACCGATCAGCCCCAGCATTTT. Its translation: CASSLPGTTDQPQHF.

The chain is built from TRBV6-5 and TRBJ1-1; 9 bases are shared with TRBD1. The ends lost 5 bases at V and 5 bases at J; junction bases unmatched: 9. The CDR3 loop spans 15 amino acids. CDR1 is MNHEY, CDR2 SVGAGI, per germline. CDR3 DNA: TGTGCCAGCAGTCAGGGACAGGGAGGGGAGACTGAAGCTTTCTTT. The encoded protein is CASSQGQGGETEAFF.

The V gene is TRBV10-2, the J gene TRBJ1-1, with a tentative D call TRBD1 (5 bases). Trimming removed 8 bases at V and 4 bases at J, with 14 bases between. Looked up from germline, CDR1 is WSHSY and CDR2 is SAAADI. The CDR3 spans 13 residues. CDR3 sequence: CASAWGEGTEAFF. CDR3 nucleotides: TGCGCCAGCGCCTGGGGGGAGGGCACTGAAGCTTTCTTT.

The chain is built from TRBV2 and TRBJ2-7; 12 bases are a match to TRBD2. From germline, CDR1 is SNHLY and CDR2 FYNNEI. The CDR3 totals 19 residues. Trimming removed 4 bases from V and 0 bases from J; junction bases left unmatched: 13. DNA of the CDR3: TGTGCCAGCAGTGTCACGACTAGCGGGAGAATTTCAAGCTCCTACGAGCAGTACTTC. It encodes CASSVTTSGRISSSYEQYF.